Reported below is one TCR beta chain. No cognate antigen has been identified for it. No much larger clone exists at a distance of one base, and base qualities are not known. This sample was taken from a study of control samples from healthy donors and cancer patients (dated by TCRdb to the early 2020s). Library prep was done by the immunoSEQ multiplex PCR assay. In its TCRdb copy, this immuneACCESS table keeps in-frame sequences only and misses some clones. Where compared with another copy, unresolved V genes explain less than half of these, and the others have no known cause. The sample table holds some 34,000 clones, of which approximately 93% were seen once. 1.7% of the sample rests with the top ten. In the germline V gene, CDR1 corresponds to SGHAT and CDR2 to FQNNGV. CDR3 length: 14 amino acids, cysteine to phenylalanine. The entry retains the CDR3 DNA only, 42 bases that are in frame from base 1. The junction shows trimming of 5 bases on V and 4 bases on J, and the gene matches do not reach 4 bases of it.

Rearrangement joined TRBV11-2 to TRBJ1-4, and 7 junctional nucleotides match TRBD1. This sequence was found in a middle-aged man with colorectal cancer. Sequencing was done on a sample of PBMCs. Read as DNA, the sequence is TGTGCCAGCAGCCGGGGACAGAGTAATGAAAAACTGTTTTTT. Translated, this gives CASSRGQSNEKLFF.